Listed below are T cell receptor beta chains from one sample, sequenced in a study of long-term antiretroviral therapy in people with HIV. Profiling relied on immunoSEQ multiplex PCR, and the TCRdb table lists in-frame clones only, not all of them. The sample holds nearly 25,000 clones; roughly 88% are singletons and the top ten take 2% to 2.5%. Here the sequenced sample was unsorted PBMCs, taken 3 years after starting antiretroviral therapy. Receptor source: a man aged 50 to 60 with HIV. CDR3s include the opening cysteine and the closing phenylalanine or tryptophan. D genes are given only for firm matches. Some rows mark clone size as missing; the rest say once, few, many or name a class of expanded clone.

clone_size,d_call,v_call,j_call,cdr3_nt,cdr3_aa
.,.,TRBV7-9,TRBJ2-2,TGTGCCAGCAGCCCCAGACTTTCAGGGGACACCGGGGAGCTGTTTTTT,CASSPRLSGDTGELFF
.,TRBD2,TRBV6-1,TRBJ2-1,TGTGCCAGCAGTGAACCGGGAGGCCCCGGCTCCTACAATGAGCAGTTCTTC,CASSEPGGPGSYNEQFF
few,TRBD2,TRBV9,TRBJ2-2,TGTGCCAGCAGCGTAGGGGTAGCGGGAGTCGCCGGGGAGCTGTTTTTT,CASSVGVAGVAGELFF
.,TRBD1,TRBV5-6,TRBJ1-6,TGTGCCAGCAGCTGGGACAGGGTGGGTAATTCACCCCTCCACTTT,CASSWDRVGNSPLHF
.,.,TRBV6-1,TRBJ1-5,TGTGCCAGCAGTGAACAAGGGGCCTTTCAGCCCCAGCATTTT,CASSEQGAFQPQHF
once,TRBD1,TRBV29-1,TRBJ2-5,TGCAGCGTTGACGCGGACAGGGGACAAGAGACCCAGTACTTC,CSVDADRGQETQYF
.,TRBD1,TRBV4-1,TRBJ1-5,TGCGCCAGCAGCCAAGAAGGGGGACAGAATCAGCCCCAGCATTTT,CASSQEGGQNQPQHF
.,TRBD1,TRBV6-1,TRBJ2-7,TGTGCCAGCAGTCCCGACAGGGCCTTCTCCTACGAGCAGTACTTC,CASSPDRAFSYEQYF
.,TRBD1,TRBV5-1,TRBJ2-7,TGCGCCAGCAGAGAGACAGGGGAGGCCCACGAGCAGTACTTC,CASRETGEAHEQYF
.,.,TRBV9,TRBJ2-6,TGTGCCAGCGGGGCTGGGGCCAACGTCCTGACTTTC,CASGAGANVLTF
.,TRBD1,TRBV5-4,TRBJ1-3,TGTGCCAGCAGCTTGAAGGGACAGGGGCCAAACACCATATATTTT,CASSLKGQGPNTIYF
.,TRBD1,TRBV5-4,TRBJ2-7,TGTGCCAGCAGCTCACCCCCCACAGGGGCCACAGGAAGACAGTACTTC,CASSSPPTGATGRQYF
.,.,TRBV6-5,TRBJ1-2,TGTGCCAGCAGTTACGCGGGGGAGGACACCTTC,CASSYAGEDTF
.,.,TRBV5-6,TRBJ2-5,TGTGCCAGCAGCTTAAAAATCCGGGACGCGGCGACCCAGTACTTC,CASSLKIRDAATQYF
.,TRBD2,TRBV5-6,TRBJ2-1,TGTGCCAGCAGCTCGACGGGACTAGCCGGGGGGGATGAGCAGTTCTTC,CASSSTGLAGGDEQFF
.,.,TRBV7-2,TRBJ2-1,TGTGCCAGCAGCTTAGTAGGACAGGTCGCGGGAAATGAGCAGTTCTTC,CASSLVGQVAGNEQFF
.,.,TRBV30,TRBJ1-3,TGTGCCTGGAGGGGACCAACGGGCTCAGGAAACACCATATATTTT,CAWRGPTGSGNTIYF
.,.,TRBV27,TRBJ1-4,TGTGCCAGCAGCCCAGCCCTCGGGGCCCAGGGAGAAAAACTGTTTTTT,CASSPALGAQGEKLFF
.,.,TRBV5-8,TRBJ2-2,TGTGCCAGCAGCGGTTACCGGGACGGTCACACCGGGGAGCTGTTTTTT,CASSGYRDGHTGELFF
.,.,TRBV27,TRBJ1-1,TGTGCCAGCAGCCTACGGGGACCTAGGAACACTGAAGCTTTCTTT,CASSLRGPRNTEAFF
.,.,TRBV18,TRBJ2-7,TGTGCCAGCTCACCACGGAGTCAGACCTCCTACGAGCAGTACTTC,CASSPRSQTSYEQYF
.,.,TRBV14,TRBJ2-2,TGTGCCAGCAGCCAAGGTACACCGTTAAACACCGGGGAGCTGTTTTTT,CASSQGTPLNTGELFF
.,.,TRBV29-1,TRBJ2-7,TGCAGCGTCAGGGACATAAGGTACGAGCAGTACTTC,CSVRDIRYEQYF
.,TRBD1,TRBV18,TRBJ2-2,TGTGCCAGCTCGCCCGACAGGGTGAACACCGGGGAGCTGTTTTTT,CASSPDRVNTGELFF
.,.,TRBV14,TRBJ1-5,TGTGCCAGCAGCCAGCTAGAAGGGCAGTACAATCAGCCCCAGCATTTT,CASSQLEGQYNQPQHF
.,.,TRBV5-1,TRBJ2-5,TGCGCCAGCAGCTCGGGGGCAGGGGCATTACAAGAGACCCAGTACTTC,CASSSGAGALQETQYF
.,TRBD2,TRBV5-1,TRBJ2-7,TGCGCCAGTCGGTTATCTAGCGGAACATACTCCTACGAGCAGTACTTC,CASRLSSGTYSYEQYF
.,.,TRBV7-9,TRBJ2-1,TGTGCCAGCAGCTCCCTAGTGGGCCAGAGCTCCTACAATGAGCAGTTCTTC,CASSSLVGQSSYNEQFF
.,.,TRBV7-9,TRBJ1-1,TGTGCCAGCAGCCCTACTTCGGGACACTCGAACACTGAAGCTTTCTTT,CASSPTSGHSNTEAFF
.,TRBD2,TRBV5-1,TRBJ2-3,TGCGCCAGCAGCTCGGGACTAGCGGGATCAGATACGCAGTATTTT,CASSSGLAGSDTQYF
once,.,TRBV6-5,TRBJ1-5,TGTGCCAGCAGTCGAAGCAATCAGCCCCAGCATTTT,CASSRSNQPQHF
.,TRBD1,TRBV7-8,TRBJ2-6,TGTGCCAGCAGCCAAGGGGGCGCAAGGGCCAACGTCCTGACTTTC,CASSQGGARANVLTF
few,TRBD1,TRBV6-6,TRBJ1-5,TGTGCCACGACAGGGGATAGCAATCAGCCCCAGCATTTT,CATTGDSNQPQHF
.,.,TRBV4-1,TRBJ1-4,TGCGCCAGCAGCCATATGGGACGCAGGGATGATGAAAAACTGTTTTTT,CASSHMGRRDDEKLFF
.,TRBD1,TRBV11-2,TRBJ1-2,TGTGCCAGCAGCTTACAGGGGGGGTTAGACTATGGCTACACCTTC,CASSLQGGLDYGYTF
.,.,TRBV28,TRBJ1-2,TGTGCCAGCAGTTGGCCCCAACCTAACTATGGCTACACCTTC,CASSWPQPNYGYTF
.,.,TRBV5-6,TRBJ2-2,TGTGCCAGCAGCTTGACTATTAACACCGGGGAGCTGTTTTTT,CASSLTINTGELFF
.,.,TRBV10-3,TRBJ2-3,TGTGCCATCAGTGAAGGCGACAGCACAGATACGCAGTATTTT,CAISEGDSTDTQYF
few,.,TRBV5-4,TRBJ2-2,TGTGCCAGCAGCTTGGCCAGGGTGGGTACCGGGGAGCTGTTTTTT,CASSLARVGTGELFF
.,.,TRBV9,TRBJ2-2,TGTGCCAGCAGCGTAGCTACGACAGTCAGGGGCACCGGGGAGCTGTTTTTT,CASSVATTVRGTGELFF
.,.,TRBV10-3,TRBJ2-1,TGTGCCATCAGTGAGCGGAATGAGCAGTTCTTC,CAISERNEQFF
.,.,TRBV15,TRBJ1-1,TGTGCCACCAGCAGAGAACTGATCACTGAAGCTTTCTTT,CATSRELITEAFF
.,TRBD1,TRBV28,TRBJ2-5,TGTGCCAGCAGTCCCACCCAGTCCAGGGGGCCCAAGACCCAGTACTTC,CASSPTQSRGPKTQYF
once,.,TRBV13,TRBJ2-1,TGTGCCAGCAGCTGGGGTTACAATGAGCAGTTCTTC,CASSWGYNEQFF
.,.,TRBV19,TRBJ1-5,TGTGCCAGTAGGGACGGTTATAGCAATCAGCCCCAGCATTTT,CASRDGYSNQPQHF
.,.,TRBV5-1,TRBJ1-1,TGCGCCAGCAGCTTGTCCGGGGTAACCAAGACAGGGAACACTGAAGCTTTCTTT,CASSLSGVTKTGNTEAFF
.,.,TRBV5-4,TRBJ1-2,TGTGCCAGCAGCTTGGGGGGGCCGGGGGGCTACACCTTC,CASSLGGPGGYTF
.,.,TRBV19,TRBJ1-5,TGTGCCAGTAGTCGACTCTTGGAGGCAGGGTTCGATCAGCCCCAGCATTTT,CASSRLLEAGFDQPQHF
once,.,TRBV20-1,TRBJ2-3,TGCAGTGCTAGGTCCGGGATGGAACAGTATTTT,CSARSGMEQYF
.,.,TRBV10-3,TRBJ2-3,TGTGCCACCCACCGGGGCCCTAGCACAGATACGCAGTATTTT,CATHRGPSTDTQYF